These T cell receptor beta chains were read from a single sample in a study of vaccination effects on CD4 cells after COVID-19. These receptors' antigens are unknown. Produced via immunoSEQ multiplex PCR; TCRdb's table is partial and in-frame only. The sample lists under 30,000 clones; around 74% were seen once. The sequenced sample was CD4+ T cells from PBMCs cultured with HCoV-OC43 spike peptides, obtained after COVID-19 vaccination. The receptors stem from a human donor who received a COVID-19 vaccine. The CDR3 runs from the conserved cysteine through the conserved F or W. D genes are given only for firm matches. Rows give clone size only sometimes, using once, few, many, or a class for an expanded clone.

j_call,v_call,clone_size,d_call,cdr3_nt,cdr3_aa
TRBJ2-7,TRBV14,NA,NA,TGTGCCAGCAGCCAAGCCAGGAGAATCACCACCGAGCAGTACTTC,CASSQARRITTEQYF
TRBJ1-1,TRBV27,few,NA,TGTGCCAGCTGGGGGCCGGGGACTGAAGCTTTCTTT,CASWGPGTEAFF
TRBJ2-5,TRBV4-1,NA,TRBD2,TGCGCCAGCAGCCAAGATGAGGGTAGCGGGGGGGGAGAGACCCAGTACTTC,CASSQDEGSGGGETQYF
TRBJ1-2,TRBV11-2,NA,NA,TGTGCCAGCAGCCCTACCTGGACAGACCCTAACTATGGCTACACCTTC,CASSPTWTDPNYGYTF
TRBJ2-7,TRBV19,NA,NA,TGTGCCAGCGCAGGGTCTCCCTACGAGCAGTACTTC,CASAGSPYEQYF
TRBJ1-2,TRBV3-1/TRBV3-2,NA,TRBD1,TGTGCCAGCAGCCGGGACAGGGTCTCTGGCTACACCTTC,CASSRDRVSGYTF
TRBJ1-2,TRBV28,NA,TRBD1,TGTGCCAGCAAAGCGACAGGGGGAAACTATGGCTACACCTTC,CASKATGGNYGYTF
TRBJ2-1,TRBV10-2,NA,TRBD2,TGCGCCAGCAGTGAACCCGGAATAGCGGGAGTTGTCAATGAGCAGTTCTTC,CASSEPGIAGVVNEQFF
TRBJ1-1,TRBV7-8,once,NA,TGTGCCAGCAGTGGCGGCAGCGAAGCTTTCTTT,CASSGGSEAFF
TRBJ1-5,TRBV3-1/TRBV3-2,NA,NA,TGTGCCAGCAGCCAAAAGTACCAGCCCCAGCATTTT,CASSQKYQPQHF
TRBJ2-1,TRBV6-5,once,NA,TGTGCCAGCAGTTACTCCTGGACGGGAAACAATGAGCAGTTCTTC,CASSYSWTGNNEQFF
TRBJ2-3,TRBV29-1,medium-sized,NA,TGCAGCGTTGTGGGCGTAGGCACAGATACGCAGTATTTT,CSVVGVGTDTQYF
TRBJ1-1,TRBV10-2,NA,NA,TGCGCCAGCAGGCCCGATAGACTCGGTTGGGTGGAAGCTTTCTTT,CASRPDRLGWVEAFF